This passage covers 20 T cell receptor beta chains from one sample sequenced in a study of graft-versus-host responses after intestinal transplantation. Profiling relied on immunoSEQ multiplex PCR, and the TCRdb table lists in-frame clones only, not all of them. Here the sample spans tens of thousands of clones, under 90% being singletons. Intraepithelial and lamina propria lymphocytes were freed from processed graft tissue. The sample consisted of ileum tissue, taken more than 350 days after transplant. The origin of the receptors is a human patient who received an intestinal transplant, so some T cells may come from the graft donor.

The V call is TRBV27, the J call TRBJ1-1; a possible D gene is TRBD1 (6 bases). Germline lookup yields CDR1 MNHEY and CDR2 SMNVEV (reference sequence). V was trimmed by 5 bases and J by 11 bases, leaving 18 bases between them. The CDR3 contains 13 residues. CDR3 region: CASSLTGMLGAFF. CDR3 bases: TGTGCCAGCAGTCTAACAGGGATGCTGGGGGCTTTCTTT.

The chain links TRBV5-1 to TRBJ2-2; D gene unclear. V lost 3 bases, J lost 3 bases, and 3 bases lay in between. The length of the CDR3 is 12 residues. Germline V gene sequence: CDR1 SGHRS, CDR2 YFSETQ. The CDR3 sequence is CASSYDTGELFF. The CDR3 DNA reads TGCGCCAGCAGCTATGACACCGGGGAGCTGTTTTTT. Using reference TRBV5-1 and TRBJ2-2 for the parts outside the CDR3, the full variable domain is KAGVTQTPRYLIKTRGQQVTLSCSPISGHRSVSWYQQTPGQGLQFLFEYFSETQRNKGNFPGRFSGRQFSNSRSEMNVSTLELGDSALYLCASSYDTGELFFGEGSRLTVL.

This clone was detected a few times. The V and J genes are TRBV7-2 and TRBJ1-4, with 7 bases fitting TRBD1. This CDR3 is built from 13 residues. The V and J ends lost 5 bases and 7 bases, in that order; junction bases with no gene match: 4. Germline CDR1 and CDR2: SGHTA and FQGNSA. CDR3 protein: CASSPTGLEKLFF. As DNA, the CDR3 is TGTGCCAGCAGCCCGACAGGGCTTGAAAAACTGTTTTTT.

Only one count was recorded for this clone. The chain recombines TRBV2 with TRBJ2-3; no definite D call. This CDR3 is built from 11 residues. The V end was cut by 3 bases, the J end by 2 bases, with 0 bases between. CDR1 and CDR2 from the germline V gene are SNHLY and FYNNEI. CDR3 coding DNA: TGTGCCAGCAGTGACACAGATACGCAGTATTTT. Encoded protein: CASSDTDTQYF. Full variable domain (outside the CDR3, taken from reference TRBV2 and TRBJ2-3): EPEVTQTPSHQVTQMGQEVILRCVPISNHLYFYWYRQILGQKVEFLVSFYNNEISEKSEIFDDQFSVERPDGSNFTLKIRSTKLEDSAMYFCASSDTDTQYFGPGTRLTVL.

This clone was recorded once. The rearrangement uses TRBV27 and TRBJ2-1; perhaps TRBD1 as D (5 bases). V was trimmed by 5 bases and J by 3 bases, leaving 14 bases between them. The V gene's germline CDR1 is MNHEY and CDR2 SMNVEV (reference sequence). The CDR3 spans 15 residues. In nucleotides, the CDR3 is TGTGCCAGCAGTGCACGACTGGGGCTCTACAATGAGCAGTTCTTC. Amino acid sequence: CASSARLGLYNEQFF.

The chain employs TRBV29-1 and TRBJ2-1, with TRBD2 as a possible D gene (6 bases). The length of the CDR3 is 13 residues. Trimming stripped 7 bases from V and 0 bases from J, with 10 bases between. In germline, CDR1 is SQVTM, CDR2 ANQGSEA. Here the CDR3 DNA reads TGCAGCGGTATTAGCGGCTCCTACAATGAGCAGTTCTTC. Residues: CSGISGSYNEQFF.

The chain joins TRBV5-6 to TRBJ1-4, with D possibly matching TRBD1 (6 bases). The CDR3 is 17 amino acids. V lost 1 base, J lost 6 bases, and 19 bases lay in between. In germline, CDR1 is SGHDT, CDR2 YYEEEE. CDR3: CASSLLTTTWGHEKLFF. CDR3 in DNA: TGTGCCAGCAGCTTGCTGACCACGACTTGGGGGCATGAAAAACTGTTTTTT. Filled out from reference TRBV5-6 and TRBJ1-4, the complete variable domain reads DAGVTQSPTHLIKTRGQQVTLRCSPKSGHDTVSWYQQALGQGPQFIFQYYEEEERQRGNFPDRFSGHQFPNYSSELNVNALLLGDSALYLCASSLLTTTWGHEKLFFGSGTQLSVL.

Only a few counts were recorded for this clone. This chain links TRBV7-9 with TRBJ1-1; D is ambiguous. This CDR3 has 12 residues. Deletions cut 5 bases from V and 11 bases from J, with 15 bases between. CDR1 SEHNR and CDR2 FQNEAQ come from the germline V gene (reference sequence). The CDR3 spells CASSHGPLEAFF. The CDR3, as DNA: TGTGCCAGCAGCCATGGACCGCTTGAGGCTTTCTTT.

The chain employs TRBV5-1 and TRBJ2-7, with D perhaps TRBD1 (5 bases). The germline CDR1 and CDR2 sequences are SGHRS and YFSETQ. V lost 0 bases to trimming and J lost 3 bases, with 10 bases between them. The CDR3 runs 14 residues. This CDR3 reads CASSLAWGSYEQYF. As DNA, the CDR3 is TGCGCCAGCAGCTTGGCCTGGGGCAGCTACGAGCAGTACTTC.

CDR3 DNA: TGTGCCAGCAGGACTAGCGGGAAAACCTACGAGCAGTACTTC. Its protein product is CASRTSGKTYEQYF. The chain combines TRBV28 with TRBJ2-7, with TRBD2 identical over 11 bases. Germline assignment: CDR1 MDHEN and CDR2 SYDVKM. The CDR3 covers 14 residues. V was clipped by 6 bases and J by 2 bases; unmatched bases: 3. The whole variable domain, remainder taken from reference TRBV28 and TRBJ2-7, is DVKVTQSSRYLVKRTGEKVFLECVQDMDHENMFWYRQDPGLGLRLIYFSYDVKMKEKGDIPEGYSVSREKKERFSLILESASTNQTSMYLCASRTSGKTYEQYFGPGTRLTVT.

The chain joins TRBV2 to TRBJ1-6; 9 nucleotides line up with TRBD1. CDR1 is SNHLY and CDR2 is FYNNEI in the germline V gene. V gave up 7 bases and J gave up 6 bases; unmatched junction bases: 7. This CDR3 spans 15 amino acids. CDR3 in amino acids: CASTEDRGRNSPLHF. CDR3 DNA sequence: TGTGCCAGCACGGAGGACAGGGGCCGTAATTCACCCCTCCACTTT.

This clone occurred once. The V gene is TRBV18, the J gene TRBJ1-1; maybe TRBD1 (6 bases). Trimming removed 3 bases at V and 8 bases at J, with 10 bases between. Per the germline V gene, CDR1 is KGHSH and CDR2 is LQKENI. The CDR3 contains 12 residues. The CDR3 loop reads CASSPDSPEAFF. CDR3 in DNA: TGTGCCAGCTCACCGGACAGTCCCGAAGCTTTCTTT.

This sequence joins TRBV9 and TRBJ2-7; 10 positions match TRBD2. V lost 3 bases and J lost 5; bases outside the gene matches: 14. The germline gives CDR1 SGDLS, CDR2 YYNGEE. The CDR3 sequence is 17 residues long. The chain's CDR3 is CASSDPLQREGRDEQYF. In nucleotides, the CDR3 is TGTGCCAGCAGCGACCCTCTACAGCGGGAGGGCCGGGACGAGCAGTACTTC. Complete variable domain (other parts from reference TRBV9 and TRBJ2-7): DSGVTQTPKHLITATGQRVTLRCSPRSGDLSVYWYQQSLDQGLQFLIQYYNGEERAKGNILERFSAQQFPDLHSELNLSSLELGDSALYFCASSDPLQREGRDEQYFGPGTRLTVT.

A few counts support this clone. J is TRBJ2-2 and V is TRBV7-9; tentatively, D is TRBD2 (5 bases). CDR3 length: 15 amino acids. V gave up 5 bases and J gave up 3 bases, with 13 bases separating them. Germline V CDR1 and CDR2: SEHNR, FQNEAQ (reference sequence). The CDR3 DNA follows: TGTGCCAGCAGCATAGGAGGATGGGACACCGGGGAGCTGTTTTTT. It specifies CASSIGGWDTGELFF.

This clone has more than one count but fewer than ten. This chain joins TRBV5-5 and TRBJ1-2; 9 bases fit TRBD1. V lost 4 bases and J lost 5; bases outside the gene matches: 12. Germline assignment: CDR1 SGHKS and CDR2 YYEKEE (reference sequence). The CDR3 contains 16 residues. CDR3 bases: TGTGCCAGCAGCGCCGGGACAGGGCCCCTTCCTTATGGCTACACCTTC. It encodes CASSAGTGPLPYGYTF.

The V call is TRBV7-2, the J call TRBJ2-5; the match to TRBD2 covers 8 bases. The CDR3 covers 15 residues. CDR1 and CDR2 from the germline V gene are SGHTA and FQGNSA. Trimming at V came to 3 bases and at J to 5 bases, leaving 8 bases not matched to a gene. The CDR3 sequence is CASSFPGGPGETQYF. The DNA of the CDR3 is TGTGCCAGCAGCTTTCCGGGGGGGCCGGGGGAGACCCAGTACTTC.

V gene TRBV5-1 combines with J gene TRBJ1-4; 7 nucleotides agree with TRBD1. Germline CDR1 reads SGHRS; CDR2 reads YFSETQ. This CDR3 is built from 16 residues. V shed 1 base and J 6 bases; nucleotides not matched to a gene: 9. In DNA form, the CDR3 reads TGCGCCAGCAGCTTGAGGGGGCAGGGTGGTGATGAAAAACTGTTTTTT. Protein: CASSLRGQGGDEKLFF.

The chain employs TRBV2 and TRBJ2-5; tentatively, D is TRBD2 (7 bases). Between the trimmed V and J ends, which lost 6 bases and 5 bases, there was a span of 13 bases. Germline V gene data show CDR1 as SNHLY and CDR2 as FYNNEI. This CDR3 region has 13 residues. The CDR3 DNA reads as TGTGCCAGCAGATCCGGGGGGCACGAGACCCAGTACTTC. It encodes CASRSGGHETQYF.

This sequence joins TRBV28 and TRBJ1-3; 8 nucleotides align to TRBD1. Germline loops: CDR1 MDHEN, CDR2 SYDVKM. Trimming cost V 4 bases and J 0 bases; bases outside gene matches: 8. The CDR3 consists of 17 residues. The CDR3 is CASSSSGQGRSGNTIYF. CDR3 DNA sequence: TGTGCCAGCAGTTCTTCAGGACAGGGACGCTCTGGAAACACCATATATTTT.

This clone was picked up a small number of times. J is TRBJ2-1 and V is TRBV13; perhaps D is TRBD1 or TRBD2 (6 bases each). Looked up from germline, CDR1 is PRHDT and CDR2 is FYEKMQ (reference sequence). The CDR3 is 12 residues long. The germline V and J ends were trimmed by 8 bases and 3 bases, with 8 bases remaining between them. In DNA form, the CDR3 reads TGTGCCAGCGGAGGGGGCTACAATGAGCAGTTCTTC. It translates to CASGGGYNEQFF.